Each of the 14 T cell receptor beta chains below was sequenced from the same sample in a study of blood T cell repertoires in COVID-19. The repertoire was sequenced with immunoSEQ multiplex PCR; TCRdb's copy has only in-frame clones and lacks some. The sample yields 90,000 to 150,000 clones, around 85% seen once. The sequencing input was peripheral blood. These receptors originate from a man between 65 and 85 years old who had recovered from COVID-19.

This clone was seen a handful of times. V is TRBV7-9 and J is TRBJ2-7; unclear D gene. Germline CDR1 and CDR2: SEHNR and FQNEAQ (reference sequence). V was clipped by 5 bases and J by 7 bases, with 6 bases between them. The CDR3 has 10 residues. The CDR3 here is CASSGFEQYF. The CDR3 coding sequence is TGTGCCAGCAGCGGCTTTGAGCAGTACTTC.

This chain links TRBV7-9 with TRBJ2-5; D perhaps matches TRBD1 (5 bases). Per germline, CDR1 SEHNR and CDR2 FQNEAQ (reference sequence). The CDR3 extends over 14 amino acids. V shed 5 bases and J shed 2 bases, with 12 bases lying between them. CDR3 bases: TGTGCCAGCAGCATAGGGGCAGCACAAGAGACCCAGTACTTC. It translates to CASSIGAAQETQYF.

With regard to this clone: Germline and junction disagree at one end, which may indicate a read error. The chain carries TRBV24-1 and TRBJ1-2, with 7 bases matching TRBD1. This CDR3 region has 13 residues. The germline gives CDR1 KGHDR, CDR2 SFDVKD. CDR3 nucleotide sequence: TGTGCCACCAGTGACAGGGGGAACTTTGGCTACACCTTC. It translates to CATSDRGNFGYTF.

The CDR3 reads CASSTQGGAYTF. The CDR3 coding sequence is TGTGCCAGCAGTACTCAAGGGGGGGCCTACACCTTC. This sequence joins TRBV2 and TRBJ1-2; D is perhaps TRBD1 (6 bases). Germline loops: CDR1 SNHLY, CDR2 FYNNEI. There are 12 residues in the CDR3. Trimming stripped 5 bases from V and 10 bases from J, with 14 bases between.

This chain joins TRBV28 and TRBJ1-1, with D maybe TRBD1 (6 bases). Trimming pared 8 bases from V and 1 base from J, leaving 14 bases between. In germline, CDR1 is MDHEN, CDR2 SYDVKM. This CDR3 has 14 amino acids. As DNA, the CDR3 is TGTGCCAGCGTCGGGGGGCTCGGGAACACTGAAGCTTTCTTT. Translation gives CASVGGLGNTEAFF.

The chain recombines TRBV28 with TRBJ1-2, with a weak D call TRBD1 (6 bases). The V and J ends lost 5 bases and 4 bases respectively, with 11 bases between them. The CDR3 consists of 13 residues. Per germline, CDR1 MDHEN and CDR2 SYDVKM. The CDR3 spells CASSQGSPYGYTF. CDR3 nucleotide sequence: TGTGCCAGCAGTCAGGGGTCGCCCTATGGCTACACCTTC.

This clone was recorded once. This chain links TRBV6-6 with TRBJ2-7; D is ambiguous. Germline lookup yields CDR1 MNHNY and CDR2 SVGAGI (reference sequence). V lost 6 bases and J 2 bases, leaving 11 bases between the germline ends. The CDR3 length is 13 residues. CDR3 in amino acids: CASRAPTTYEQYF. CDR3 in DNA: TGTGCCAGCAGGGCACCAACCACCTACGAGCAGTACTTC.

This clone appeared a single time. The J gene is TRBJ2-1, the V gene TRBV19; 11 nucleotides match TRBD2. Germline trimming cut 6 bases from V and 4 bases from J; bases unmatched to any gene: 11. CDR3 length: 17 amino acids. Germline V lookup: CDR1 LNHDA, CDR2 SQIVND (reference sequence). The CDR3: CASSNPPGTSGYNEQFF. The CDR3 DNA follows: TGTGCCAGTAGCAACCCCCCCGGGACTAGCGGATACAATGAGCAGTTCTTC.

The chain couples TRBV28 to TRBJ2-1; TRBD2 matches 7 bases. This CDR3 spans 14 amino acids. CDR1 and CDR2 (germline): MDHEN, SYDVKM. The V segment lost 5 bases and the J segment 8 bases; nucleotides outside the gene matches: 9. CDR3 nucleotide sequence: TGTGCCAGCAGTCTAGGACTAGAGGGGTATGAGCAGTTCTTC. This encodes CASSLGLEGYEQFF.

J is TRBJ2-5 and V is TRBV18, with a tentative D call TRBD2 (6 bases). V dropped 2 bases and J dropped 4 bases, with 8 bases sitting between them. The CDR3 is 13 residues long. CDR1 and CDR2 from the germline V gene are KGHSH and LQKENI. The CDR3 reads CASSPGGGETQYF. CDR3 DNA: TGTGCCAGCTCACCAGGGGGAGGAGAGACCCAGTACTTC.

CDR3: CASSLQPGLSLSEQYF. As DNA, the CDR3 is TGTGCCAGCAGCCTCCAACCGGGACTATCCCTTTCGGAGCAGTACTTC. The chain links TRBV9 to TRBJ2-7; TRBD2 matches 7 bases. The junction had 17 bases not matched to a gene; V was cut back by 4 bases and J by 7 bases. The CDR3 sequence is 16 residues long. CDR1 and CDR2 from the germline V gene are SGDLS and YYNGEE.

The chain couples TRBV6-6 to TRBJ2-6; D not certain. Trimming cost V 7 bases and J 4 bases, with 11 bases left between them. CDR1 is MNHNY, CDR2 SVGAGI, per germline (reference sequence). The CDR3 length is 14 residues. The CDR3 sequence: CASTYPTGANVLTF. CDR3 sequence (DNA): TGTGCCAGCACCTATCCCACCGGGGCCAACGTCCTGACTTTC.

The rearrangement joins TRBV30 to TRBJ2-2, with D possibly matching TRBD1 (6 bases). Germline V gene sequence: CDR1 GTSNPN, CDR2 SVGIG (reference sequence). Trimming took 2 bases from V and 7 from J, leaving 11 bases between them. The CDR3 loop spans 13 amino acids. The CDR3 DNA is TGTGCCTGGAGTTGGGGGCAGGACGGGGAGCTGTTTTTT. Encoded protein: CAWSWGQDGELFF.

CDR3 region: CASSLTVSEPYGYTF. CDR3 sequence (DNA): TGTGCCAGCAGCTTGACGGTTTCTGAGCCCTATGGCTACACCTTC. The chain couples TRBV5-5 to TRBJ1-2, with D unresolved. CDR1 SGHKS and CDR2 YYEKEE come from the germline V gene (reference sequence). The germline V and J ends were trimmed by 1 base and 4 bases, with 14 bases remaining between them. The CDR3 has 15 amino acids.